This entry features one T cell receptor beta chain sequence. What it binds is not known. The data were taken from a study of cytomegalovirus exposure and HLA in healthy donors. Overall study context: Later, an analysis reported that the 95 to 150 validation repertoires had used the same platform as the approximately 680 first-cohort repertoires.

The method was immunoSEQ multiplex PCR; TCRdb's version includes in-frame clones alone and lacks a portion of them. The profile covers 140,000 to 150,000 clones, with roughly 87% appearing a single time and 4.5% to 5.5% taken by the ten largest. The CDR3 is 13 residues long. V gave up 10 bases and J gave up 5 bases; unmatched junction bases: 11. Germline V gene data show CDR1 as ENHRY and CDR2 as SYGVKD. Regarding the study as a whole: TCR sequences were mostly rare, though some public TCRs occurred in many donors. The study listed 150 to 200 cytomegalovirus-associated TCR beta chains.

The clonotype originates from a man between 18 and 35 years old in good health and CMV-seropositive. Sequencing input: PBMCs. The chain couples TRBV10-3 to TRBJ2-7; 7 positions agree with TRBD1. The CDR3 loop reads CATQGQSPNEQYF. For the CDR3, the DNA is TGTGCCACCCAGGGACAGTCCCCGAACGAGCAGTACTTC.